A single sample gave rise to the 9 T cell receptor beta chains below, sequenced in a study of OX40 agonist ivuxolimab in advanced cancers. Generated by immunoSEQ multiplex PCR, the TCRdb table keeps only in-frame clones and is missing some. The repertoire holds roughly 70,000 clones, with roughly four fifths as singletons. Sequencing used CD4+ or CD8+ T cells sorted from blood, obtained in a trial of the OX40 agonist ivuxolimab. These receptors all stem from an adult with an advanced solid tumor such as melanoma, head and neck, liver or kidney cancer.

The chain combines TRBV5-1 with TRBJ2-3, with D possibly called TRBD1 or TRBD2 (5 bases each). The CDR3 is 16 amino acids. Per the germline V gene, CDR1 is SGHRS and CDR2 is YFSETQ. V lost 4 bases and J 1 base, leaving 16 bases between the germline ends. In DNA, the CDR3 is TGCGCCAGCAGCCCACCTGGGGGTGTCGGCACAGATACGCAGTATTTT. Encoded protein: CASSPPGGVGTDTQYF.

V and J are TRBV19 and TRBJ2-4; 9 bases map to TRBD1. V shed 1 base, J shed 2 bases, and the junction held 3 bases outside the gene matches. CDR1 and CDR2 (germline): LNHDA, SQIVND (reference sequence). CDR3 length: 16 amino acids. In DNA form, the CDR3 reads TGTGCCAGTAGTATAGGTGGACAGGGGTCCAAAAACATTCAGTACTTC. The encoded protein is CASSIGGQGSKNIQYF. Looking up the rest from reference TRBV19 and TRBJ2-4 gives the full variable domain: DGGITQSPKYLFRKEGQNVTLSCEQNLNHDAMYWYRQDPGQGLRLIYYSQIVNDFQKGDIAEGYSVSREKKESFPLTVTSAQKNPTAFYLCASSIGGQGSKNIQYFGAGTRLSVL.

V is TRBV5-1 and J is TRBJ2-3; maybe TRBD2 (6 bases). This CDR3 comprises 14 residues. Germline assignment: CDR1 SGHRS and CDR2 YFSETQ. The germline V and J ends were trimmed by 2 bases and 2 bases, with 9 bases remaining between them. The CDR3 is CASSFGTSTDTQYF. CDR3 nucleotide sequence: TGCGCCAGCAGCTTCGGGACTTCCACAGATACGCAGTATTTT. The complete variable domain, with remaining parts taken from reference TRBV5-1 and TRBJ2-3, reads KAGVTQTPRYLIKTRGQQVTLSCSPISGHRSVSWYQQTPGQGLQFLFEYFSETQRNKGNFPGRFSGRQFSNSRSEMNVSTLELGDSALYLCASSFGTSTDTQYFGPGTRLTVL.

This clone was recorded only once. The chain uses TRBV7-2 and TRBJ1-2; D gene ambiguous. The CDR3 extends over 13 amino acids. The germline V gene encodes CDR1 SGHTA and CDR2 FQGNSA. V was shortened by 5 bases and J by 5 bases, with 12 bases between the two germline ends. Here the CDR3 DNA reads TGTGCCAGCAGCGCGGATTATCGATATGGCTACACCTTC. Encoded protein: CASSADYRYGYTF.

This clone came up once. V and J are TRBV6-6 and TRBJ1-1; no reliable D call. The germline CDR1 and CDR2 sequences are MNHNY and SVGAGI (reference sequence). The ends were cut back, 6 bases at V and 8 bases at J, with 13 bases in the middle. This CDR3 has 12 amino acids. CDR3 protein: CASRLQSPEAFF. In DNA form, the CDR3 reads TGTGCCAGCAGGCTACAGTCCCCCGAAGCTTTCTTT.

This rearrangement joins TRBV5-5 to TRBJ2-7, with 9 nucleotides matching TRBD2. The CDR3 sequence is 17 residues long. The V gene end was trimmed by 3 bases and the J gene end by 4 bases; junction bases not matched to a gene: 14. The germline CDR1 and CDR2 sequences are SGHKS and YYEKEE (reference sequence). The CDR3 DNA reads as TGTGCCAGCAGCTCGACGGTGAAAGGAGCGGGAGGTTACGAGCAGTACTTC. Amino acid sequence: CASSSTVKGAGGYEQYF.

This clone showed up just a few times. The chain carries TRBV6-6 and TRBJ1-5; no reliable D call. V was cut by 2 bases and J by 4 bases, with 6 bases left in between. The CDR3 is 13 residues long. The germline V gene has CDR1 MNHNY and CDR2 SVGAGI (reference sequence). CDR3: CASSYVENQPQHF. The CDR3 DNA reads TGTGCCAGCAGTTACGTAGAGAATCAGCCCCAGCATTTT.

Here the CDR3 reads CASSGGTPNSPLHF. CDR3 DNA: TGCGCCAGCAGCGGCGGGACCCCTAATTCACCCCTCCACTTT. The chain has TRBV5-1 and TRBJ1-6, with D tentatively TRBD1 (5 bases). This CDR3 spans 14 amino acids. Germline V gives CDR1 SGHRS, CDR2 YFSETQ. V lost 4 bases and J 6 bases, leaving 11 bases between the germline ends.

The chain links TRBV6-5 to TRBJ2-3; a weak D match, TRBD1 (5 bases). CDR1 and CDR2 from the germline V gene are MNHEY and SVGAGI. V was clipped by 4 bases and J by 8 bases, with 13 bases between them. The CDR3 has 13 residues. The chain's CDR3 is CASSLGRFGTQYF. The DNA of the CDR3 is TGTGCCAGCAGTTTGGGGCGTTTCGGTACGCAGTATTTT.